These 27 T cell receptor beta chains originate from one sample sequenced in a study of T cell responses to AZD1222 COVID-19 vaccine. The assay was immunoSEQ multiplex PCR, and TCRdb's table has in-frame clones only and misses some. The sample holds some 150,000 clones. Sequenced: peripheral blood. All receptors derive from an adult in good health.

With respect to this clone: At one end, the junction sequence differs from germline, possibly due to a read error. The gene calls are TRBV6-5 and TRBJ2-3, with D perhaps being TRBD1 or TRBD2 (5 bases each). Germline CDR1 and CDR2: MNHEY and SVGAGI. The CDR3 covers 15 residues. The CDR3 DNA reads as TGTACCAGCAGCAGGGACCTCATTAGCACAGATACGCAGTATTTT. Translated, it gives CTSSRDLISTDTQYF.

V usage is TRBV20-1 and J usage is TRBJ2-2; D is perhaps TRBD1 or TRBD2 (7 bases each). V was pared by 3 bases and J by 3 bases, with 11 bases between. Germline CDR1 is DFQATT and CDR2 is SNEGSKA (reference sequence). The CDR3 contains 14 residues. The CDR3 sequence is CSASQGGDTGELFF. The CDR3 DNA sequence: TGCAGTGCTAGTCAGGGGGGGGACACCGGGGAGCTGTTTTTT.

The chain combines TRBV3-1 (or the pseudogene TRBV3-2) with TRBJ1-6; D may be TRBD1 (6 bases). Germline CDR1 is LGHDT and CDR2 is YNNKEL (reference sequence). The CDR3 runs to 15 residues. Trimming left V 3 bases short and J 7 bases short, with 13 bases between. CDR3: CASSHKQGGNSPLHF. The DNA of the CDR3 is TGTGCCAGCAGCCATAAACAGGGTGGAAATTCACCCCTCCACTTT.

J is TRBJ1-2 and V is TRBV28, with 7 positions matching TRBD1. Losses at the gene ends were 8 bases for V and 3 bases for J; bases not matched to a gene: 6. CDR3 size: 13 residues. From germline, CDR1 is MDHEN and CDR2 SYDVKM. CDR3 in amino acids: CASLKQGYYGYTF. CDR3 coding DNA: TGTGCCAGCTTGAAACAGGGGTACTATGGCTACACCTTC.

V and J are TRBV6-5 and TRBJ1-1; D gene ambiguous. Trimming took off 6 bases at V and 1 base at J, with 6 bases between the two ends. The CDR3 runs 12 residues. The V gene's germline CDR1 is MNHEY and CDR2 SVGAGI. The CDR3 DNA sequence: TGTGCCAGCAGCAGACAGAACACTGAAGCTTTCTTT. Encoded protein: CASSRQNTEAFF.

The chain carries TRBV11-3 and TRBJ2-2, with D possibly being TRBD2 (6 bases). The CDR3 totals 16 residues. V dropped 5 bases and J dropped 3 bases, with 16 bases sitting between them. Germline assignment: CDR1 SGHNT and CDR2 YENEEA. In DNA form, the CDR3 reads TGTGCCAGCAGCCCAAGACTAGGCGGGGACACCGGGGAGCTGTTTTTT. This translates into CASSPRLGGDTGELFF.

The chain employs TRBV19 and TRBJ1-5, with D hard to call. The CDR3 loop spans 15 amino acids. Deletions cut 8 bases from V and 4 bases from J, with 18 bases between. Germline V gives CDR1 LNHDA, CDR2 SQIVND (reference sequence). The CDR3 spells CASWGTGRGNQPQHF. DNA for the CDR3: TGTGCCAGTTGGGGTACCGGGCGGGGTAATCAGCCCCAGCATTTT.

The chain is built from TRBV30 and TRBJ2-7; D is undetermined. Germline CDR1 is GTSNPN and CDR2 is SVGIG (reference sequence). This CDR3 region has 12 residues. Trimming took off 5 bases at V and 4 bases at J, with 12 bases between the two ends. CDR3 sequence reads: CAWEGLTYEQYF. CDR3 DNA: TGTGCCTGGGAAGGTTTAACGTACGAGCAGTACTTC.

V is TRBV6-6 and J is TRBJ2-6; 11 positions match TRBD1. CDR1 is MNHNY, CDR2 SVGAGI, per germline (reference sequence). The ends lost 5 bases at V and 1 base at J; junction bases unmatched: 7. This CDR3 has 18 amino acids. The CDR3 sequence is CASSPRTGGLSGANVLTF. CDR3 DNA sequence: TGTGCCAGCAGTCCCCGGACAGGGGGCTTGTCTGGGGCCAACGTCCTGACTTTC.

The chain links TRBV29-1 to TRBJ1-2; the match to TRBD1 covers 7 bases. V trimming: 7 bases; J trimming: 0 bases; junction bases outside the gene matches: 14. This CDR3 has 16 residues. Looked up from germline, CDR1 is SQVTM and CDR2 is ANQGSEA. In DNA form, the CDR3 reads TGCAGCGCCACCGGGACAGACCCAAAAGCTAACTATGGCTACACCTTC. Its translation: CSATGTDPKANYGYTF.

This sequence joins TRBV18 and TRBJ1-4; D uncertain. The V end was cut by 3 bases, the J end by 0 bases, with 14 bases between. Germline CDR1 KGHSH, CDR2 LQKENI. CDR3 length: 17 amino acids. The CDR3 protein is CASSPVPLDATNEKLFF. The CDR3 DNA sequence: TGTGCCAGCTCACCTGTTCCGCTGGACGCAACTAATGAAAAACTGTTTTTT.

The chain carries TRBV25-1 and TRBJ1-3; D ambiguous. V dropped 6 bases and J dropped 6 bases, with 6 bases sitting between them. This CDR3 has 11 residues. The germline V gene has CDR1 MGHDK and CDR2 SYGVNS. CDR3 DNA sequence: TGTGCCAGCAGCATAGTAAACACCATATATTTT. Its translation is CASSIVNTIYF.

The V gene is TRBV24-1, the J gene TRBJ2-1; D gene unclear. Germline V lookup: CDR1 KGHDR, CDR2 SFDVKD. This CDR3 contains 14 residues. V dropped 4 bases and J dropped 5 bases, with 11 bases sitting between them. The CDR3 DNA reads TGTGCCACCAGTGACCCTTCGTTCCACAATGAGCAGTTCTTC. As protein: CATSDPSFHNEQFF.

The rearrangement uses TRBV24-1 and TRBJ2-3; TRBD1 is a possible D gene (5 bases). Per germline, CDR1 KGHDR and CDR2 SFDVKD. V dropped 5 bases and J dropped 2 bases, with 7 bases sitting between them. CDR3 length: 13 residues. CDR3 residues: CATSGQFTDTQYF. The CDR3 nucleotides are TGTGCCACCAGTGGACAGTTCACAGATACGCAGTATTTT.

This chain uses TRBV27 with TRBJ1-1; D ambiguous. The CDR3 covers 15 residues. The germline CDR1 and CDR2 sequences are MNHEY and SMNVEV (reference sequence). V lost 8 bases, J lost 0 bases, and 16 bases lay in between. CDR3: CASLPVGLMNTEAFF. DNA for the CDR3: TGTGCCAGCCTCCCCGTCGGACTAATGAACACTGAAGCTTTCTTT.

The chain recombines TRBV30 with TRBJ2-3; D call uncertain. The CDR3 spans 13 residues. Per the germline V gene, CDR1 is GTSNPN and CDR2 is SVGIG (reference sequence). Trimming stripped 5 bases from V and 2 bases from J, with 11 bases between. The CDR3 DNA is TGTGCCTGGTCGGAAACGTCCACAGATACGCAGTATTTT. Amino acid sequence: CAWSETSTDTQYF.

This chain links TRBV2 with TRBJ1-2; D is unclear. CDR3 length equals 12 residues. Germline lookup yields CDR1 SNHLY and CDR2 FYNNEI. V lost 4 bases and J lost 3, with 6 bases in between. The CDR3 coding sequence is TGTGCCAGCAGTGCCGAATACTATGGCTACACCTTC. It yields the protein CASSAEYYGYTF.

This chain connects TRBV5-1 to TRBJ1-4; D ambiguous. Trimming stripped 7 bases from V and 6 bases from J, with 16 bases between. CDR3 size: 14 residues. Per the germline V gene, CDR1 is SGHRS and CDR2 is YFSETQ. CDR3 residues: CASRPRGGDEKLFF. DNA for the CDR3: TGCGCCAGCCGTCCGCGGGGTGGAGATGAAAAACTGTTTTTT.

The rearrangement joins TRBV9 to TRBJ2-1, with 10 nucleotides matching TRBD2. The CDR3 loop spans 15 amino acids. Germline lookup yields CDR1 SGDLS and CDR2 YYNGEE. V shed 4 bases and J 7 bases; nucleotides not matched to a gene: 8. DNA of the CDR3: TGTGCCAGCAGCCCCAGCGGGGGGGCGAGAAATGAGCAGTTCTTC. Its translation: CASSPSGGARNEQFF.

The J gene is TRBJ2-3, the V gene TRBV13, with 8 nucleotides matching TRBD2. The CDR3 runs to 18 residues. From germline, CDR1 is PRHDT and CDR2 FYEKMQ (reference sequence). The V and J ends lost 4 bases and 0 bases, in that order; junction bases with no gene match: 12. In DNA form, the CDR3 reads TGTGCCAGCAGCTCCTGGCGGGGGGCCCCATCTAGCACAGATACGCAGTATTTT. This translates into CASSSWRGAPSSTDTQYF. Full variable domain (missing parts from reference TRBV13 and TRBJ2-3): AAGVIQSPRHLIKEKRETATLKCYPIPRHDTVYWYQQGPGQDPQFLISFYEKMQSDKGSIPDRFSAQQFSDYHSELNMSSLELGDSALYFCASSSWRGAPSSTDTQYFGPGTRLTVL.

The chain recombines TRBV6-1 with TRBJ1-5; the D is unclear. There are 14 residues in the CDR3. The V end was cut by 2 bases, the J end by 0 bases, with 5 bases between. Germline V gene data show CDR1 as MNHNS and CDR2 as SASEGT. The CDR3 is CASSEIFSNQPQHF. CDR3 nucleotide sequence: TGTGCCAGCAGTGAAATCTTTAGCAATCAGCCCCAGCATTTT.

V is TRBV5-1 and J is TRBJ2-2, with D possibly called TRBD1 or TRBD2 (5 bases each). Germline V lookup: CDR1 SGHRS, CDR2 YFSETQ. The germline V and J ends were trimmed by 0 bases and 4 bases, with 13 bases remaining between them. This CDR3 contains 16 residues. This CDR3 reads CASSLDGTGSTGELFF. In DNA form, the CDR3 reads TGCGCCAGCAGCTTGGACGGGACCGGTAGCACCGGGGAGCTGTTTTTT. The full variable domain, completed using reference TRBV5-1 and TRBJ2-2, is KAGVTQTPRYLIKTRGQQVTLSCSPISGHRSVSWYQQTPGQGLQFLFEYFSETQRNKGNFPGRFSGRQFSNSRSEMNVSTLELGDSALYLCASSLDGTGSTGELFFGEGSRLTVL.

This sequence joins TRBV5-1 and TRBJ1-2; TRBD1 matches at 8 bases. The V gene end was trimmed by 5 bases and the J gene end by 6 bases; junction bases not matched to a gene: 9. Germline CDR1 is SGHRS and CDR2 is YFSETQ. CDR3 length: 14 amino acids. The CDR3 region is CASRGDPGGDGYTF. In DNA form, the CDR3 reads TGCGCCAGCAGGGGGGACCCAGGGGGCGATGGCTACACCTTC.

The rearrangement joins TRBV4-1 to TRBJ2-7, with D possibly matching TRBD2 (6 bases). V was clipped by 3 bases and J by 7 bases, with 13 bases between them. This CDR3 has 13 residues. Germline V lookup: CDR1 MGHRA, CDR2 YSYEKL. Written as DNA, the CDR3 is TGCGCCAGCAGCCAGGGCGGGGCCCTGGAGCAGTACTTC. It encodes CASSQGGALEQYF.

V and J are TRBV5-6 and TRBJ1-3; D might be TRBD1 (5 bases). V lost 0 bases, J lost 2 bases, and 15 bases lay in between. The germline V gene has CDR1 SGHDT and CDR2 YYEEEE. There are 17 residues in the CDR3. CDR3 DNA sequence: TGTGCCAGCAGCTTGGGGGGAGCAGGGCCAGCTGGAAACACCATATATTTT. Translated: CASSLGGAGPAGNTIYF.

The chain combines TRBV9 with TRBJ1-3; tentatively, D is TRBD1 (6 bases). This CDR3 is built from 16 residues. V lost 3 bases to trimming and J lost 0 bases, with 13 bases between them. From germline, CDR1 is SGDLS and CDR2 YYNGEE. Written as DNA, the CDR3 is TGTGCCAGCAGCGGAGGGACACTCGTCTCTGGAAACACCATATATTTT. Translation gives CASSGGTLVSGNTIYF.

This chain uses TRBV6-6 with TRBJ2-1, with 11 bases aligning to TRBD2. Germline CDR1 and CDR2: MNHNY and SVGAGI (reference sequence). J was trimmed by 4 bases and V by 8 bases; bases with no gene match: 4. This CDR3 comprises 14 residues. As DNA, the CDR3 is TGTGCCAGCCGGGGACTAGCGGATTACAATGAGCAGTTCTTC. Its translation: CASRGLADYNEQFF.